This record looks at one T cell receptor beta chain sequence and its context. Across fewer than 25 US areas, participants ranged in age from about 18 to 100 years. Participants' reported clinical history set cohort assignment. Profiling relied on immunoSEQ multiplex PCR, and the TCRdb table lists in-frame clones only, not all of them. The table has more than 200,000 clones, around 92% seen once. This record comes from a study of blood T cell repertoires in COVID-19. With 2 bases removed from V and 4 bases from J, the gap between germline ends came to 18 bases. This CDR3 spans 16 amino acids. Germline assignment: CDR1 SGHRS and CDR2 YFSETQ.

The sequenced sample was PBMCs or T cells enriched from blood (not recorded which). This clonotype originated in a woman aged 25 to 45 with acute COVID-19. The chain joins TRBV5-1 to TRBJ1-1, with no clear D. Here the CDR3 reads CASSFSGPVGGTEAFF. Here the CDR3 DNA reads TGCGCCAGCAGCTTCTCCGGGCCCGTGGGAGGCACTGAAGCTTTCTTT.